The 14 T cell receptor beta chains in this list originate from one sample, sequenced in a study of blood T cell repertoires in COVID-19. Libraries were prepared by immunoSEQ multiplex PCR; TCRdb keeps only in-frame clonotypes and omits some of them. The sample holds about 260,000 clones, around 87% seen once. The sequenced sample consisted of peripheral blood. These receptors all come from a woman between 50 and 59 years old with acute or convalescent COVID-19.

The chain uses TRBV18 and TRBJ1-2, with TRBD1 matching 9 bases. CDR1 and CDR2 from the germline V gene are KGHSH and LQKENI. J gave up 4 bases and V 2 bases, and 2 bases lay outside the gene matches. This CDR3 spans 14 amino acids. The CDR3 DNA reads TGTGCCAGCTCACCAACAGGGGGCACCTATGGCTACACCTTC. It encodes CASSPTGGTYGYTF.

This clone was recorded only once. The genes are TRBV5-4 and TRBJ2-7; 12 nucleotides line up with TRBD2. The CDR3 contains 15 residues. V shed 5 bases and J 4 bases; nucleotides not matched to a gene: 7. Germline V gene lookup returns CDR1 SGHNT and CDR2 YYREEE (reference sequence). CDR3 in amino acids: CASSPLAGGLYEQYF. CDR3 coding DNA: TGTGCCAGCAGTCCACTAGCGGGAGGTCTATACGAGCAGTACTTC.

This chain joins TRBV29-1 and TRBJ2-7, with 12 bases identical to TRBD1. V lost 5 bases, J lost 3 bases, and 5 bases stayed unmatched. Germline V gives CDR1 SQVTM, CDR2 ANQGSEA. This CDR3 spans 14 amino acids. The chain's CDR3 is CSVSGQGANYEQYF. The CDR3 DNA reads TGCAGCGTTTCGGGACAGGGGGCTAACTACGAGCAGTACTTC.

V is TRBV9 and J is TRBJ2-3, with a tentative D call TRBD1 (6 bases). This CDR3 region has 16 residues. V gave up 3 bases and J gave up 5 bases, with 19 bases separating them. Germline V gene lookup returns CDR1 SGDLS and CDR2 YYNGEE. CDR3 coding DNA: TGTGCCAGCAGCGGGACCAATTCGAGGGGGATAGATACGCAGTATTTT. Amino acid sequence: CASSGTNSRGIDTQYF.

The CDR3 is CASSHVLQGATEAFF. In DNA, the CDR3 is TGTGCCAGCAGCCACGTACTACAGGGGGCCACTGAAGCTTTCTTT. The chain carries TRBV4-2 and TRBJ1-1; 9 nucleotides match TRBD1. Germline V gene sequence: CDR1 LGHNA, CDR2 YNFKEQ. The CDR3 totals 15 residues. J lost 4 bases, V lost 3 bases, and 6 bases had no gene match.

The chain combines TRBV28 with TRBJ2-3, with TRBD2 identical over 12 bases. Germline V gene lookup returns CDR1 MDHEN and CDR2 SYDVKM. This CDR3 spans 16 amino acids. V gave up 5 bases and J gave up 2 bases; unmatched junction bases: 5. The CDR3 reads CASSLGLAGTTDTQYF. CDR3 coding DNA: TGTGCCAGCAGTCTAGGACTAGCGGGAACCACAGATACGCAGTATTTT. The entire variable domain, with the rest obtained from reference TRBV28 and TRBJ2-3, is as follows: DVKVTQSSRYLVKRTGEKVFLECVQDMDHENMFWYRQDPGLGLRLIYFSYDVKMKEKGDIPEGYSVSREKKERFSLILESASTNQTSMYLCASSLGLAGTTDTQYFGPGTRLTVL.

This clone occurred once. J is TRBJ2-3 and V is TRBV28, with D possibly TRBD2 on 5 matching bases. CDR3 length: 14 residues. Between the trimmed V and J ends, which lost 8 bases and 0 bases, there was a span of 12 bases. Germline CDR1 is MDHEN and CDR2 is SYDVKM. In nucleotides, the CDR3 is TGTGCCAGCCGGGGTAGTCCTAGCACAGATACGCAGTATTTT. Its protein product is CASRGSPSTDTQYF.

This sequence joins TRBV25-1 and TRBJ2-3; 7 bases line up with TRBD2. V shed 7 bases, J shed 1 base, and the junction held 11 bases outside the gene matches. CDR1 and CDR2 (germline): MGHDK, SYGVNS. The CDR3 loop spans 16 amino acids. CDR3 protein: CASTPLGGTGTDTQYF. CDR3 nucleotide sequence: TGTGCCAGCACTCCCCTCGGGGGGACCGGCACAGATACGCAGTATTTT.

The chain joins TRBV9 to TRBJ2-5; no definite D call. CDR3 length: 14 amino acids. V shed 5 bases and J shed 6 bases, with 17 bases lying between them. In germline, CDR1 is SGDLS, CDR2 YYNGEE. The DNA of the CDR3 is TGTGCCAGCAGTGAACGTCCCACGAAGCAGACCCAGTACTTC. As protein: CASSERPTKQTQYF. Full variable domain (remainder filled in from reference TRBV9 and TRBJ2-5): DSGVTQTPKHLITATGQRVTLRCSPRSGDLSVYWYQQSLDQGLQFLIQYYNGEERAKGNILERFSAQQFPDLHSELNLSSLELGDSALYFCASSERPTKQTQYFGPGTRLLVL.

J is TRBJ2-7 and V is TRBV6-2 or TRBV6-3, with TRBD1 identical over 7 bases. Germline V CDR1 and CDR2: MNHEY, SVGEGT. The CDR3 consists of 14 residues. V was pared by 5 bases and J by 2 bases, with 6 bases of the junction left unmatched. The DNA for the CDR3 is TGTGCCAGCAGTCCGGGACAGCGAACCTACGAGCAGTACTTC. This codes for CASSPGQRTYEQYF.

The chain carries TRBV15 and TRBJ2-7; D is perhaps TRBD2 (6 bases). Trimming removed 5 bases from V and 3 bases from J, with 11 bases in between. This CDR3 has 13 residues. Germline-derived CDR1 and CDR2 are LNHNV and YYDKDF (reference sequence). This CDR3 reads CATSPPGSYEQYF. CDR3 DNA: TGTGCCACCAGCCCTCCCGGGAGCTACGAGCAGTACTTC.

The rearrangement joins TRBV19 to TRBJ1-5, with 8 nucleotides matching TRBD1. The CDR3 length is 15 residues. The junction had 12 bases not matched to a gene; V was cut back by 6 bases and J by 8 bases. The germline V gene encodes CDR1 LNHDA and CDR2 SQIVND (reference sequence). CDR3 in amino acids: CASSRTGGFGEPQHF. The CDR3 region has the DNA TGTGCCAGTAGCCGTACAGGGGGGTTTGGGGAGCCCCAGCATTTT.

The V call is TRBV5-8, the J call TRBJ1-4; D unclear. Per germline, CDR1 SGHTS and CDR2 YDEGEE. V lost 5 bases, J lost 4 bases, and 15 bases lay in between. The CDR3 is made up of 15 amino acids. The CDR3 region is CASSRRGAGNEKLFF. In DNA, the CDR3 is TGTGCCAGCAGTAGGCGCGGTGCGGGTAATGAAAAACTGTTTTTT.

The chain joins TRBV27 to TRBJ1-2; 9 bases match TRBD1. V shed 6 bases, J shed 8 bases, and the junction held 13 bases outside the gene matches. Germline lookup yields CDR1 MNHEY and CDR2 SMNVEV (reference sequence). This CDR3 has 15 residues. CDR3 coding DNA: TGTGCCAGCAGACGACCTTGGGGACAGGGAGGCGGCTACACCTTC. Translated: CASRRPWGQGGGYTF.